The clone carrying this T cell receptor beta chain was recorded at least ten times. What it recognizes is unknown. The CDR3 consists of 16 residues. Trimming removed 0 bases from V and 1 base from J; junction bases left unmatched: 3. From germline, CDR1 is SGHRS and CDR2 YFSETQ. This sample was taken from a study of neurological immune-mediated disorders. Study as a whole: The approximately 34 patients with multiple sclerosis comprised about 31 relapsing-remitting cases and 3 secondary progressive cases. Broader study findings: One related-CDR3 cluster, which may be a signature, held the repertoires of 18 of 34 multiple sclerosis patients after phylogenetic grouping.

This sample's time point: longitudinal time-point 2. The authors produced cDNA by 5'RACE using 10-nucleotide random UMIs. In every sequencing run, more than 200 million TCR-beta sequences were generated from 15-18 subjects. One entry per CDR3 protein results from TCRdb running MiXCR on the 5' RACE reads. The sample shows about 80,000 distinct CDR3 sequences, more than 5% of them seen only once. The material sequenced was PBMCs. The chain links TRBV5-1 to TRBJ2-2; 7 bases fit TRBD1. The clonotype comes from a woman aged 60-75 years with multiple sclerosis. The CDR3: CASSLAYRGNTGELFF. The CDR3 DNA follows: TGCGCCAGCAGCTTGGCTTACAGGGGGAACACCGGGGAGCTGTTTTTT. The whole variable domain, filled in from reference TRBV5-1 and TRBJ2-2, reads KAGVTQTPRYLIKTRGQQVTLSCSPISGHRSVSWYQQTPGQGLQFLFEYFSETQRNKGNFPGRFSGRQFSNSRSEMNVSTLELGDSALYLCASSLAYRGNTGELFFGEGSRLTVL.